One T cell receptor (beta chain) is described in this entry. This CDR3 is 16 amino acids long. CDR1 is LNHNV, CDR2 YYDKDF, per germline (reference sequence). Trimming took 2 bases from V and 2 from J, leaving 13 bases between them. This sample was included in a study of blood T cell repertoires in COVID-19. The assay was immunoSEQ multiplex PCR, and TCRdb's table has in-frame clones only and misses some. The table has 65,000 to 95,000 clones, approximately 82% seen once. Sample: peripheral blood. The chain uses TRBV15 and TRBJ2-1; a possible D gene is TRBD2 (6 bases). The receptor comes from a woman aged 50 to 60 with acute or convalescent COVID-19. This chain's CDR3 is CATSRLGAGPYNEQFF. The CDR3 region has the DNA TGTGCCACCAGCAGATTAGGAGCGGGCCCCTACAATGAGCAGTTCTTC.